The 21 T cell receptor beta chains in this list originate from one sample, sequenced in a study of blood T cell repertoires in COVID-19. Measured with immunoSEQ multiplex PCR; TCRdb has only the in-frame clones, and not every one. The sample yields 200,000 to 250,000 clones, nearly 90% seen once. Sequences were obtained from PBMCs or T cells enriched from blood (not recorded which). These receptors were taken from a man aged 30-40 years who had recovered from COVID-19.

The CDR3 sequence: CASSGLAGALSDQYF. Here the CDR3 DNA reads TGTGCCAGCAGCGGGCTAGCGGGGGCCCTGTCCGACCAGTACTTC. The chain combines TRBV7-9 with TRBJ2-5; 10 bases fit TRBD2. Trimming removed 5 bases from V and 10 bases from J; junction bases left unmatched: 13. Germline CDR1 is SEHNR and CDR2 is FQNEAQ (reference sequence). CDR3 length equals 15 residues. The full variable domain, with the rest looked up from reference TRBV7-9 and TRBJ2-5, is DTGVSQNPRHKITKRGQNVTFRCDPISEHNRLYWYRQTLGQGPEFLTYFQNEAQLEKSRLLSDRFSAERPKGSFSTLEIQRTEQGDSAMYLCASSGLAGALSDQYFGPGTRLLVL.

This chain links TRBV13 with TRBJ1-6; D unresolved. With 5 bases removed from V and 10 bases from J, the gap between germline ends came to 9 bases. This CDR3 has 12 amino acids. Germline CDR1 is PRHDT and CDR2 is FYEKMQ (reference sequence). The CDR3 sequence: CASSLSKSPLHF. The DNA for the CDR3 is TGTGCCAGCAGCCTAAGTAAATCACCCCTCCACTTT. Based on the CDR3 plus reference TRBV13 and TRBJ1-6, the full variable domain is AAGVIQSPRHLIKEKRETATLKCYPIPRHDTVYWYQQGPGQDPQFLISFYEKMQSDKGSIPDRFSAQQFSDYHSELNMSSLELGDSALYFCASSLSKSPLHFGNGTRLTVT.

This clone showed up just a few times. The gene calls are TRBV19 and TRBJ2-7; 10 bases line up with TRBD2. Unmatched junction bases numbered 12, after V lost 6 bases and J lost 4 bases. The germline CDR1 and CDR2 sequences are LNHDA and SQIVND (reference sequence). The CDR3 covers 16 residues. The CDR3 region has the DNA TGTGCCAGTAGGTCTAGCGGGGGCCCCAACCCATACGAGCAGTACTTC. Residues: CASRSSGGPNPYEQYF.

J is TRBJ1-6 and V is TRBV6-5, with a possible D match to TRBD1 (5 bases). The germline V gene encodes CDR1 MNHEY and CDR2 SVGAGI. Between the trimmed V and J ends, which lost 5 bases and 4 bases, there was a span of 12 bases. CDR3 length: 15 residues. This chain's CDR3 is CASSPKGYYNSPLHF. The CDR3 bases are TGTGCCAGCAGTCCCAAGGGGTATTATAATTCACCCCTCCACTTT.

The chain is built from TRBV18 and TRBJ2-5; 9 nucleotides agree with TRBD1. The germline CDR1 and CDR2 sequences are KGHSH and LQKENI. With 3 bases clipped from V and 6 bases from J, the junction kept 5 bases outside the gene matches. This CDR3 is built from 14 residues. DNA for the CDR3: TGTGCCAGCTCACCGGGACAGGGATTGCAGACCCAGTACTTC. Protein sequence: CASSPGQGLQTQYF. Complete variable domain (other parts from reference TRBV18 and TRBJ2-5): NAGVMQNPRHLVRRRGQEARLRCSPMKGHSHVYWYRQLPEEGLKFMVYLQKENIIDESGMPKERFSAEFPKEGPSILRIQQVVRGDSAAYFCASSPGQGLQTQYFGPGTRLLVL.

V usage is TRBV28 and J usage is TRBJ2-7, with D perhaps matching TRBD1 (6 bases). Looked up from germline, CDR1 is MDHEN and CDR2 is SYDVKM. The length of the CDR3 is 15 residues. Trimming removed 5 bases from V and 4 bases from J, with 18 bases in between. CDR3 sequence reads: CASSITGFLGYEQYF. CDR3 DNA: TGTGCCAGCAGTATAACAGGGTTCCTAGGATACGAGCAGTACTTC.

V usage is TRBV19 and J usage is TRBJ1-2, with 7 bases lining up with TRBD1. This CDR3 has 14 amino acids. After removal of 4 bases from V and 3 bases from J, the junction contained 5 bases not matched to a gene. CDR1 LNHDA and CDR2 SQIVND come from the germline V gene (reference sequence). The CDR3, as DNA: TGTGCCAGTAGTAAGATAACAGGGGACTATGGCTACACCTTC. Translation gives CASSKITGDYGYTF.

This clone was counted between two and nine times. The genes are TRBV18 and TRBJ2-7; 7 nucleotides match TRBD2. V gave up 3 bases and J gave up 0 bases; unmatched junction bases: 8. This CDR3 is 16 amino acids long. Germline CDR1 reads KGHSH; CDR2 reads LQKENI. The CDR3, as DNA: TGTGCCAGCTCACCCCTCGGGGGGATCAGCTCCTACGAGCAGTACTTC. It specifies CASSPLGGISSYEQYF.

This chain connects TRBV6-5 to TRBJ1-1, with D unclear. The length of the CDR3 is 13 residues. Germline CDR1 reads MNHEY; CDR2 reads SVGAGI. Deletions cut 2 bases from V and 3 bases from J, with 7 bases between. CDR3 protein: CASSYRRDTEAFF. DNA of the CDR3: TGTGCCAGCAGTTACCGACGGGACACTGAAGCTTTCTTT.

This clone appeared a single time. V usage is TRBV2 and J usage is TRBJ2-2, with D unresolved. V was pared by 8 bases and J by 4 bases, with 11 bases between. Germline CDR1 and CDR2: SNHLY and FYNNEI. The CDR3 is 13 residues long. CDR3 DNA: TGTGCCAGCGGCCGGTCGGGCACCGGGGAGCTGTTTTTT. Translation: CASGRSGTGELFF.

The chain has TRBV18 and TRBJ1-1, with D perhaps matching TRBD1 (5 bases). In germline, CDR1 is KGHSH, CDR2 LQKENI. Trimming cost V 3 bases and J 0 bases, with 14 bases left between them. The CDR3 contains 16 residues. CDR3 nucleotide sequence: TGTGCCAGCTCACCTCAGTTAGACAGCTTGAACACTGAAGCTTTCTTT. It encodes CASSPQLDSLNTEAFF.

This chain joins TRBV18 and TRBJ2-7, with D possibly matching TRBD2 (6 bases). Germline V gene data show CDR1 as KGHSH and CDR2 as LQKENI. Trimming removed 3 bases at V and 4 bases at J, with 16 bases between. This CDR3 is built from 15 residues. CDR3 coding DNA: TGTGCCAGCTCACCGCGGGGACCGCCCCAATACGAGCAGTACTTC. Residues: CASSPRGPPQYEQYF.

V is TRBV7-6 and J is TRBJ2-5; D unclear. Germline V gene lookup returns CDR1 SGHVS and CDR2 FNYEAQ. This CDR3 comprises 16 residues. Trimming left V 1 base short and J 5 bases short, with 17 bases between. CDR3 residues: CASSLGAPAARETQYF. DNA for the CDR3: TGTGCCAGCAGCTTAGGCGCCCCTGCGGCACGGGAGACCCAGTACTTC.

CDR3 sequence: CASSQDPGLAGGTDTQYF. The DNA for the CDR3 is TGCGCCAGCAGCCAAGATCCCGGACTAGCGGGGGGCACAGATACGCAGTATTTT. This rearrangement joins TRBV4-3 to TRBJ2-3; 13 positions match TRBD2. The V and J ends lost 0 bases and 1 base, in that order; junction bases with no gene match: 4. The germline gives CDR1 LGHNA, CDR2 YSLEER. The CDR3 sequence is 18 residues long.

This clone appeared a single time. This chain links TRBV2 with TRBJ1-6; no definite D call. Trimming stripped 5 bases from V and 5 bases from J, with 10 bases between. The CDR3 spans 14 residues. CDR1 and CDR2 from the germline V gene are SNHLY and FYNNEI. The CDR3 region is CASSLDWDNSPLHF. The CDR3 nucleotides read TGTGCCAGCAGTCTAGACTGGGATAATTCACCCCTCCACTTT.

CDR3 in DNA: TGTGCCAGCAGTTACTCGAGTAGCGGCCTCCTATACGAGCAGTACTTC. It specifies CASSYSSSGLLYEQYF. This sequence joins TRBV6-5 and TRBJ2-7; tentative D call: TRBD2 (6 bases). The CDR3 has 16 residues. The V gene lost 0 bases and the J gene lost 4 bases, with 16 bases spanning the gap. CDR1 is MNHEY and CDR2 is SVGAGI in the germline V gene.

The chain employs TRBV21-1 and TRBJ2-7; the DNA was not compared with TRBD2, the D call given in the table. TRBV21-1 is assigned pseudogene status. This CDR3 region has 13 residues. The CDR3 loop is CASSKRVDYEQYF. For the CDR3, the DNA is TGTGCCAGCAGCAAACGGGTGGACTACGAGCAGTACTTC.

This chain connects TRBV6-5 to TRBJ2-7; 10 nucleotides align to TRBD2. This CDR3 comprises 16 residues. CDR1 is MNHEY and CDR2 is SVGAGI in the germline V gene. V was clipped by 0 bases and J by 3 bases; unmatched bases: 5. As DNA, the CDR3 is TGTGCCAGCAGTTACTCGTATGCTAGCGGGAGCTACGAGCAGTACTTC. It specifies CASSYSYASGSYEQYF.

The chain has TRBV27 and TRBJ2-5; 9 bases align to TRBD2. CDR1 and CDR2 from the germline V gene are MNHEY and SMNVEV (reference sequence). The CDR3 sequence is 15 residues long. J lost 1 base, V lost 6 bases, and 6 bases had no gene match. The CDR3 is CASRRREGFQETQYF. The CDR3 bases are TGTGCCAGCAGGCGGCGGGAGGGGTTCCAAGAGACCCAGTACTTC.

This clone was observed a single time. The CDR3 loop is CASSQVSVRGDGNTIYF. For the CDR3, the DNA is TGTGCCAGCAGCCAAGTATCTGTCCGGGGGGACGGAAACACCATATATTTT. The chain uses TRBV4-2 and TRBJ1-3, with TRBD1 as a possible D gene (5 bases). This CDR3 contains 17 residues. The germline CDR1 and CDR2 sequences are LGHNA and YNFKEQ. The V end lost 1 base, the J end lost 4 bases, and 17 bases lay between the germline ends.

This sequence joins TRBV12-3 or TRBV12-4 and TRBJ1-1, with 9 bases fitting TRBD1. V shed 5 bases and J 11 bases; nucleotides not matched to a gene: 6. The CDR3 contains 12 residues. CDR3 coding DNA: TGTGCCAGCAGTAGGACAGGGGCGGAGGCTTTCTTT. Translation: CASSRTGAEAFF.